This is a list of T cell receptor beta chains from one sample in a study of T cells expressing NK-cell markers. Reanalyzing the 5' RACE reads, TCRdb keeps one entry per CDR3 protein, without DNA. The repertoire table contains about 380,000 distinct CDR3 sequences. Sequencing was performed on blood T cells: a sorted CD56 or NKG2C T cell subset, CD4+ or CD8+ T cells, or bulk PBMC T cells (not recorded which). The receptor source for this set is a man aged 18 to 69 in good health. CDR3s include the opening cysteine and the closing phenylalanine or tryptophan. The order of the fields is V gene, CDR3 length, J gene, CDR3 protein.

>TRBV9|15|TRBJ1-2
CASGGSRYDNYGYTF
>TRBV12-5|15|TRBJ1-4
CASGLGTAANEKLFF
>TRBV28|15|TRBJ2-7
CASSLTAGGSSEQYF
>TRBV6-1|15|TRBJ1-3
CASSEARQAGNTIYF
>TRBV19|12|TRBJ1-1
CASRVPNTEAFF
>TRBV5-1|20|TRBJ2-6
CASSLRSIGQAKSGANVLTF
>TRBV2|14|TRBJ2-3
CASSRLVYTDTQYF
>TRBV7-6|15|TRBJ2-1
CASSQGLAGINEQFF
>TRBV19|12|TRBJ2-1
CAKPGLGVEQFF
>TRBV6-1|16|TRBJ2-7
CASRPPFGQDTYEQYF
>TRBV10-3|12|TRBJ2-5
CAISESVGTQYF
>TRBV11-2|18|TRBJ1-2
CASSPRPPQGRGLDGYTF
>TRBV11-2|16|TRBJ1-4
CASSLDWGAGNEKLFF
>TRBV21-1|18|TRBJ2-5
CASSTLDRGDSVGRPQYF
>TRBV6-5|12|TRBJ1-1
CASSPAWTEAFF
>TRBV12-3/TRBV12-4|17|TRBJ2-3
CASSLAISSGSTDTQYF
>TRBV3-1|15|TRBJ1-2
CASSQEFSGNYGYTF
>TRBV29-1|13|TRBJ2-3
CSVRAGGPDTQYF
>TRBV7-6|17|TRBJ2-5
CASSPGGSGVYQETQYF
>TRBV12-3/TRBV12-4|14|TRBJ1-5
CASSYRAEAQPQHF
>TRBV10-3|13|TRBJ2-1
CAISALTGGEQFF
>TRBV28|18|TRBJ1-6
CASSLRGFWSSYNSPLHF
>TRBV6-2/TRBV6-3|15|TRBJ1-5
CASSNRDRDGQPQHF
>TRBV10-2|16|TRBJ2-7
CASRVGQGMVTGEQYF
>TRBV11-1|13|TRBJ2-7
CASKGGLDYEQYF
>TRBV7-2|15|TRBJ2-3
CASRGEWGLTDTQYF
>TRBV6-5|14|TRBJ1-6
CASSFLQGNSPLHF
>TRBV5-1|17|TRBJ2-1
CASSLELRVSSYNEQFF
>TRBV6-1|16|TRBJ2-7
CASSGPLQGRASEQYF
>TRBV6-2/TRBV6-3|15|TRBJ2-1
CASIGRGTFYNEQFF
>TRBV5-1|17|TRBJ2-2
CASSSLTGTVDTGELFF
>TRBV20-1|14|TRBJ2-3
CSARDRPRADTQYF
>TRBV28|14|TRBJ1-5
CASSLRGSNQPQHF
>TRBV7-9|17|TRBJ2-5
CASSLGGGRGPLETQYF
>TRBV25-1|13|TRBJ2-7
CASSAPGRARQYF
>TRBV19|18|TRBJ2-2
CASSSNARWTVNTGELFF
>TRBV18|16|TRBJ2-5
CASSRFPQGSGETQYF
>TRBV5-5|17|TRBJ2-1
CASSLGPTRGVYNEQFF
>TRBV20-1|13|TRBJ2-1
CSTRGHANNEQFF
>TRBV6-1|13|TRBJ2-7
CASRGGNSYEQYF
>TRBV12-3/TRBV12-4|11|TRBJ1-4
CASSPREKLFF
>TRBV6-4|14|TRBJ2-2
CASSRDRAGGELFF
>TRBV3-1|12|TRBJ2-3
CASGQASDTQYF
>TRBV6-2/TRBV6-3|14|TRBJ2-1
CASNAGGPYNEQFF
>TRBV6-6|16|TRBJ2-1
CASSIQRGGKSNEQFF
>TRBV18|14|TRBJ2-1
CASSPAGVYNEQFF
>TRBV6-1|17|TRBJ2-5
CAASVASGGLGQETQYF
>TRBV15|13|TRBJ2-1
CATSRDRTGIEFF
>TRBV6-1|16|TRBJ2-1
CASSKPGLAGANEQFF
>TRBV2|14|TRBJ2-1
CASSENGQSNEQFF
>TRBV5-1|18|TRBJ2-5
CASSLAGGAASYQETQYF
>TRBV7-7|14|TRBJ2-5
CASSFTGTRETQYF
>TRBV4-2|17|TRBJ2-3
CASSSLSSGGDEDTQYF
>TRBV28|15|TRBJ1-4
CASSRDSTTNEKLFF
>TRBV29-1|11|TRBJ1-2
CSVGGDWGYTF
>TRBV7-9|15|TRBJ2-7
CASSMRIAGFYEQYF
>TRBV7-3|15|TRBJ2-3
CASSSTSGVGGTQYF